What follows is one T cell receptor (beta chain) and its context. Its specificity is unknown. This specimen comes from a study of vaccination and CD4 T cells after COVID-19. Study-wide background: Following dose two, a median about 71 days (range 14 to 241) passed before post-vaccine samples were taken.

Noted treatment: approximately 9-day PBMC culture with coronavirus spike peptide pools or control peptides (ViraFEST assay). Cultured CD4+ T cell DNA was sequenced using the Oncomine TCR Beta short-read assay. DNA came from CD4+ T cells after culture. MiXCR, run by TCRdb on the PCR reads, gives a single entry per CDR3 protein. The table includes 15,000 to 20,000 distinct CDR3 sequences, about a third detected once. CDR3 length equals 14 residues. Per germline, CDR1 SGHRS and CDR2 YFSETQ. V was trimmed by 0 bases and J by 8 bases, leaving 11 bases between them. The chain joins TRBV5-1 to TRBJ1-4; D uncertain. The receptor was isolated from a human donor with COVID-19. Specimen: cultured CD4+ T cells from blood. DNA for the CDR3: TGCGCCAGCAGCTTGGAGCCGAAGGTCGAAAAACTGTTTTTT. Residues: CASSLEPKVEKLFF.